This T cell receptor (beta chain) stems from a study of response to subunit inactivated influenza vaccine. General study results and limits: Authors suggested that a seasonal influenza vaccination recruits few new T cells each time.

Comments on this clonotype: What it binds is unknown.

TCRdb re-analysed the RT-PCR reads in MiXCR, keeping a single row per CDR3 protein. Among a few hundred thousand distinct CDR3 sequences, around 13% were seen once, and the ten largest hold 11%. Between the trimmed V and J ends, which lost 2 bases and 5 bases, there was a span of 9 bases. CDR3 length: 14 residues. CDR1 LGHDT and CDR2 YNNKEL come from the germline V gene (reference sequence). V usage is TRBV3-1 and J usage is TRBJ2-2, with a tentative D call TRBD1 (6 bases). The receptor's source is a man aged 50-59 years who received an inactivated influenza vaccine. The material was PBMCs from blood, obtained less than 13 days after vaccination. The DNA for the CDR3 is TGTGCCAGCAGCCAAACAGGGCGGACCGGGGAGCTGTTTTTT. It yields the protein CASSQTGRTGELFF.